The source of this T cell receptor (beta chain) is a study of T cell responses to AZD1222 COVID-19 vaccine. Points from the study as a whole: There were repertoire samples only from the period after the peak T cell response. Vaccine-associated CD4 TCRs ranged over spike, dominating at 160-218 and 743-854. Donors were largely white British and mainly female; clonal diversity was possibly underestimated.

The CDR3 is 14 amino acids. V was pared by 5 bases and J by 0 bases, with 10 bases between. Germline values: CDR1 SGHRS, CDR2 YFSETQ. In regard to this clone: No antigen is known for it.

Produced via immunoSEQ multiplex PCR; TCRdb's table is partial and in-frame only. The sample consists of fewer than 130,000 clones, roughly 92% of them appearing once. This chain uses TRBV5-1 with TRBJ2-3; D not certain. This specimen was peripheral blood, taken 28 days after the second AZD1222 dose. This TCR came from an adult who received the AZD1222 COVID-19 vaccine. Written as DNA, the CDR3 is TGCGCCAGCAGACCCACTCTCAGCACAGATACGCAGTATTTT. Its translation is CASRPTLSTDTQYF. Full variable domain (rest looked up from reference TRBV5-1 and TRBJ2-3): KAGVTQTPRYLIKTRGQQVTLSCSPISGHRSVSWYQQTPGQGLQFLFEYFSETQRNKGNFPGRFSGRQFSNSRSEMNVSTLELGDSALYLCASRPTLSTDTQYFGPGTRLTVL.